The T cell receptor (beta chain) described here comes from a study of metastatic and nonmetastatic thyroid tumors. Study in general: The authors compared repertoires across blood and tumor or nodule tissue from malignant and benign thyroid patients. Study observations and caveats: When malignant thyroid tumors were compared with benign nodules, TCR beta diversity was reportedly significantly higher in the malignant tumors. This held in both blood and tumor samples.

Comments on this clone: Its matching antigen is unknown.

Study processing details: For papillary thyroid cancer, a distant-metastasis classifier was constructed from CDR3 differences observed across clinicopathological groups. TCRdb re-called the PCR reads through MiXCR. For this entry, the V and J calls and clone size follow TCRdb and not the study's own pipeline. This table has roughly 38,000 clones, approximately 20% appearing once. Trimming cost V 0 bases and J 1 base; bases outside gene matches: 1. From germline, CDR1 is DFQATT and CDR2 SNEGSKA (reference sequence). The CDR3 consists of 16 residues. No treatment of any kind had been given to any patient before thyroid surgery.

The chain combines TRBV20-1 with TRBJ2-3; 13 bases align to TRBD2. The sequenced sample was blood. This receptor was obtained from a female donor with papillary thyroid cancer or a benign thyroid nodule (not recorded which). Some clones in this sample may be carry-over from other donors' samples. CDR3 residues: CSARDGLAGGTDTQYF. The CDR3 DNA sequence: TGCAGTGCTAGAGACGGACTAGCGGGGGGCACAGATACGCAGTATTTT.